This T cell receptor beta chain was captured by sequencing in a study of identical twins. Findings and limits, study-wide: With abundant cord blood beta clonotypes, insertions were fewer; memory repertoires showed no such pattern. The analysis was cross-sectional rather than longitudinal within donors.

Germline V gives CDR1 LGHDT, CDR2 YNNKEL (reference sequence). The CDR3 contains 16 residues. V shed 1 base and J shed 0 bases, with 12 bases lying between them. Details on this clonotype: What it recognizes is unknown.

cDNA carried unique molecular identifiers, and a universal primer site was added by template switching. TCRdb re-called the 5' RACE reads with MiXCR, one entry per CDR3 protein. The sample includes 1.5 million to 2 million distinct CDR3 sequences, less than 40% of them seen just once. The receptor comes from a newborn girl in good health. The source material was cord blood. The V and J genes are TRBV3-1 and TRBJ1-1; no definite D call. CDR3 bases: TGTGCCAGCAGCCAAGGCTTTTGGACGGTGAACACTGAAGCTTTCTTT. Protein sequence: CASSQGFWTVNTEAFF.